This T cell receptor beta chain originates from a study of T cells in localized non-small cell lung cancer (dated by TCRdb to the early 2020s). About the full investigation: T cell repertoires of approximately 250 early-stage NSCLC patients were analyzed, with tumors being compared against uninvolved tumor-adjacent lungs. The cohort was made up of 200 to 250 treatment-naive NSCLC patients whose localized lung tumors had been resected. A mean age of around 69 years was recorded for the NSCLC patients, of whom more than 120 were male and 85 to 110 were female.

TCR beta CDR3 regions were sequenced from DNA using the immunoSEQ Assay. Per the source publication's procedure: T cell density was computed as TCR beta template counts normalized to usable DNA estimated by amplifying housekeeping genes. Using the preseqR package, richness was estimated by extrapolating to 120,000 templates for tissue samples and 400,000 templates for PBMC samples. Clonality was calculated as one minus Pielou's evenness. Tissue-enriched TCRs were identified by differential abundance testing using productive amino-acid clonotypes, minimum total count 5 and alpha 0.1. The Jaccard Index and the Morisita Overlap Index were used to quantify repertoire overlap between compartments. GLIPH grouped TCR beta CDR3s together with public tetramer-defined viral CDR3s, and a viral motif had to include at least three viral sequences and also show V-gene enrichment. TCRdb took this table from immuneACCESS and kept in-frame rearrangements with V and J called. Such tables lack part of the clones; where checked against another copy, unresolved V genes explain under half of the gap, and the rest is unexplained. Clonal size and the V and J genes are those of that table, whereas D and trimming came from the DNA. The sample table lists about 1,500 clones, roughly 23% of them with a count of one. The ten largest clonotypes hold roughly 12% of the sample.

General findings and caveats noted by the study authors: Longer overall survival was associated with higher blood T cell density, whereas shorter survival was associated with higher adjacent-lung clonality. Since the design was exploratory, TCR variables were selected using unadjusted p-values with no false-discovery rate correction. Uninvolved tumor-adjacent lung showed the highest T cell clonality, higher than tumor, which suggests more focused antigenic responses in the uninvolved tumor-adjacent lung. Because multi-region tumor sequencing was not done, intratumor heterogeneity could not be ruled out. A median of around 62 of the top 100 tumor clones turned up in the paired uninvolved adjacent lung, and fewer than 35 of those clones also ranked among the top 100 of that same adjacent lung.

Uninvolved adjacent lung was obtained at least 2 cm from the tumor margin, and the absence of atypia was confirmed by two independent pathologists. At diagnosis, tumor, uninvolved tumor-adjacent lung and peripheral blood were collected and then preserved as a mix of FFPE and fresh-frozen material. By how much of the sample it makes up, this clone is large (0.1 to 1%). Its binding antigen is unknown. Per-base qualities were not stored, and no clone one base away is much larger. The receptor comes from a man aged 40-75 years with stage II lung adenocarcinoma. The source material was normal lung tissue next to the tumor, sampled before any cancer treatment.

The CDR3 is CASSASGETQYF. The DNA is as follows: TGTGCCAGCAGTGCTAGCGGCGAGACCCAGTACTTC. This receptor chain uses TRBV6-8 and TRBJ2-5; 7 of the junction bases match TRBD2. As encoded in the germline V gene, CDR1 is MNHGY while CDR2 is SAAAGT. Reading from cysteine to phenylalanine, the CDR3 counts 12 amino acids. The entry retains the CDR3 DNA only, 36 bases that are in frame from base 1. V loses 5 bases at its end and J loses 5 bases; junction bases beyond the gene matches: 2.